Below, 18 T cell receptor beta chains from the same sample are listed, as sequenced in a study of T cells in tuberculosis. Clones were read by immunoSEQ multiplex PCR, and TCRdb kept only the in-frame ones, dropping some. The profile shows 30,000 or so clones, roughly 88% of them singletons. Time point denoted: new active TB diagnosis, blood taken before or within 7 days of starting treatment. The sample was PBMCs, taken at tuberculosis diagnosis. These receptors were obtained from an adult with tuberculosis.

This sequence joins TRBV7-9 and TRBJ1-1; TRBD1 matches 8 bases. Trimming at V came to 2 bases and at J to 0 bases, leaving 8 bases not matched to a gene. There are 17 residues in the CDR3. Germline V gene lookup returns CDR1 SEHNR and CDR2 FQNEAQ (reference sequence). This chain's CDR3 is CASSLSGQGRMNTEAFF. The DNA of the CDR3 is TGTGCCAGCAGCTTATCCGGACAGGGTCGGATGAACACTGAAGCTTTCTTT.

V gene TRBV9 combines with J gene TRBJ2-7; 15 positions match TRBD2. Losses at the gene ends were 4 bases for V and 12 bases for J; bases not matched to a gene: 5. The CDR3 spans 13 residues. Germline CDR1 SGDLS, CDR2 YYNGEE. CDR3: CASSPGLAGGRYF. The CDR3 bases are TGTGCCAGCAGCCCGGGACTAGCGGGAGGTCGGTACTTC.

V usage is TRBV7-9 and J usage is TRBJ1-4; maybe TRBD1 (6 bases). This CDR3 comprises 18 residues. CDR1 is SEHNR and CDR2 is FQNEAQ in the germline V gene (reference sequence). V was cut by 1 base and J by 5 bases, with 20 bases left in between. CDR3 sequence reads: CASSLELGQQRENEKLFF. In DNA, the CDR3 is TGTGCCAGCAGCTTAGAACTTGGACAGCAAAGAGAAAATGAAAAACTGTTTTTT.

The chain carries TRBV6-6 and TRBJ2-7, with 10 bases lining up with TRBD2. The junction had 1 base not matched to a gene; V was cut back by 5 bases and J by 6 bases. This CDR3 has 12 residues. Germline V gives CDR1 MNHNY, CDR2 SVGAGI (reference sequence). CDR3 bases: TGTGCCAGCAGTCTAGCGGGAGCCGAGCAGTACTTC. Its translation is CASSLAGAEQYF.

The rearrangement joins TRBV10-3 to TRBJ1-1; no clear D gene. Trimming took 10 bases from V and 0 from J, leaving 12 bases between them. Germline CDR1 is ENHRY and CDR2 is SYGVKD. The CDR3 spans 13 residues. As DNA, the CDR3 is TGTGCCACCACCCAGGCCCTGAACACTGAAGCTTTCTTT. Protein sequence: CATTQALNTEAFF.

The sample holds a few counts of this clone. The chain joins TRBV5-4 to TRBJ2-7, with 9 positions matching TRBD1. This CDR3 is 16 amino acids long. Germline CDR1 and CDR2: SGHNT and YYREEE (reference sequence). After removal of 0 bases from V and 2 bases from J, the junction contained 6 bases not matched to a gene. CDR3 region: CASSLEYGQGPYEQYF. The CDR3 nucleotides read TGTGCCAGCAGCTTGGAGTATGGACAGGGGCCCTACGAGCAGTACTTC.

The CDR3 is CATTQGTDFYEQYF. CDR3 DNA: TGTGCCACCACACAGGGGACAGATTTCTACGAGCAGTACTTC. The chain uses TRBV5-4 and TRBJ2-7; 7 bases agree with TRBD1. V dropped 9 bases and J dropped 3; count of bases not matched to a gene: 12. Germline V gene lookup returns CDR1 SGHNT and CDR2 YYREEE (reference sequence). This CDR3 is built from 14 residues.

V and J are TRBV20-1 and TRBJ1-1; possibly TRBD1 for D (6 bases). In germline, CDR1 is DFQATT, CDR2 SNEGSKA (reference sequence). V was pared by 6 bases and J by 9 bases, with 14 bases between. The CDR3 has 11 residues. Here the CDR3 DNA reads TGCAGTGCCGCCCCCGGGACACAAGCTTTCTTT. It encodes CSAAPGTQAFF.

The chain links TRBV27 to TRBJ1-3; no clear D. Germline V gene sequence: CDR1 MNHEY, CDR2 SMNVEV (reference sequence). CDR3 length: 13 amino acids. Trimming pared 7 bases from V and 2 bases from J, leaving 9 bases between. The CDR3 DNA sequence: TGTGCCAGCAAGGAGGTCCCTGGAAACACCATATATTTT. Its translation: CASKEVPGNTIYF.

Of note for this clone: Other DNA sequences of this sample code for an identical CDR3. V is TRBV2 and J is TRBJ2-7; 12 bases align to TRBD1. The CDR3 spans 13 residues. V was clipped by 6 bases and J by 7 bases; unmatched bases: 4. Germline lookup yields CDR1 SNHLY and CDR2 FYNNEI. The CDR3 DNA reads TGTGCCAGCAGGGGACAGGGGGCTTATGAGCAGTACTTC. Translation: CASRGQGAYEQYF.

Worth noting for this clone: The same CDR3 arises from other DNA sequences in this sample as well. The V gene is TRBV6-1, the J gene TRBJ2-7; the match to TRBD2 covers 8 bases. With V trimmed by 3 bases and J by 1 base, 5 bases remained unmatched. Germline V gene sequence: CDR1 MNHNS, CDR2 SASEGT. CDR3 length equals 15 residues. The CDR3 spells CASSDGLAGSYEQYF. The DNA for the CDR3 is TGTGCCAGCAGTGATGGGTTAGCGGGGTCCTACGAGCAGTACTTC.

The chain combines TRBV18 with TRBJ1-1; 9 nucleotides align to TRBD1. Germline values: CDR1 KGHSH, CDR2 LQKENI. V lost 2 bases to trimming and J lost 11 bases; unmatched junction nucleotides: 6. The CDR3 is 13 amino acids. Written as DNA, the CDR3 is TGTGCCAGCTCACCATATACAGGGGGCATCGCTTTCTTT. Amino acids: CASSPYTGGIAFF.

CDR3 coding DNA: TGTGCCAGCAGCTTATCTTATGGGACAGAGAACACTGAAGCTTTCTTT. This translates into CASSLSYGTENTEAFF. The genes are TRBV7-8 and TRBJ1-1; 7 bases map to TRBD1. This CDR3 is built from 16 residues. With 2 bases clipped from V and 1 base from J, the junction kept 7 bases outside the gene matches. Looked up from germline, CDR1 is SGHVS and CDR2 is FQNEAQ.

The chain recombines TRBV4-2 with TRBJ2-5; D call uncertain. V gave up 3 bases and J gave up 4 bases, with 12 bases separating them. The germline gives CDR1 LGHNA, CDR2 YNFKEQ. This CDR3 has 14 residues. CDR3 sequence (DNA): TGTGCCAGCAGCCAGGCTAGGATAGGAGAGACCCAGTACTTC. Translation gives CASSQARIGETQYF.

The V gene is TRBV6-5, the J gene TRBJ1-4; the D gene is possibly TRBD1 (5 bases). From germline, CDR1 is MNHEY and CDR2 SVGAGI. The CDR3 is 14 amino acids. Deletions cut 0 bases from V and 7 bases from J, with 9 bases between. CDR3 protein: CASSYSGGTEKLFF. CDR3 DNA sequence: TGTGCCAGCAGTTACTCTGGAGGGACTGAAAAACTGTTTTTT.

The chain carries TRBV28 and TRBJ2-3; the D gene is possibly TRBD1 (5 bases). V was clipped by 7 bases and J by 3 bases, with 14 bases between them. CDR1 is MDHEN, CDR2 SYDVKM, per germline. The CDR3 is 14 residues long. CDR3 sequence (DNA): TGTGCCAGCACGCAGGGTCCATTGACAGATACGCAGTATTTT. The encoded protein is CASTQGPLTDTQYF.

The chain couples TRBV5-1 to TRBJ2-1, with unresolved D. The V gene's germline CDR1 is SGHRS and CDR2 YFSETQ. The CDR3 totals 13 residues. V gave up 2 bases and J gave up 8 bases, with 11 bases separating them. The CDR3 protein is CASSLTTGYEQFF. The CDR3 nucleotides are TGCGCCAGCAGCTTAACTACCGGATATGAGCAGTTCTTC.

V and J are TRBV28 and TRBJ2-3; D unclear. CDR1 MDHEN and CDR2 SYDVKM come from the germline V gene. This CDR3 has 12 amino acids. The V end lost 7 bases, the J end lost 4 bases, and 9 bases lay between the germline ends. CDR3 DNA: TGTGCCAGCAAAGAGGTTTCAGATACGCAGTATTTT. Translating gives CASKEVSDTQYF. Variable domain in full (rest from reference TRBV28 and TRBJ2-3): DVKVTQSSRYLVKRTGEKVFLECVQDMDHENMFWYRQDPGLGLRLIYFSYDVKMKEKGDIPEGYSVSREKKERFSLILESASTNQTSMYLCASKEVSDTQYFGPGTRLTVL.